The 20 T cell receptor beta chains below come from one sample, sequenced in a study of OX40 agonist ivuxolimab in advanced cancers. Repertoires were generated with immunoSEQ multiplex PCR, while TCRdb's copy carries only in-frame clones and drops some. The top ten clones hold 0.33% of a sample with tens of thousands of clones, 80% to 90% of them seen once. Sequenced here: CD4+ or CD8+ T cells sorted from blood, sampled in a trial of the OX40 agonist ivuxolimab. The receptors come from an adult with an advanced solid tumor such as melanoma, head and neck, liver or kidney cancer.

The rearrangement links TRBV7-8 to TRBJ2-7; TRBD1 matches at 9 bases. The J segment lost 6 bases and the V segment lost 5 bases, leaving 5 bases of the junction unmatched. The CDR3 consists of 13 residues. Germline values: CDR1 SGHVS, CDR2 FQNEAQ. Here the CDR3 reads CASSQDRGGEQYF. The DNA of the CDR3 is TGTGCCAGCAGCCAGGACAGGGGCGGCGAGCAGTACTTC. Full variable domain (outside the CDR3, taken from reference TRBV7-8 and TRBJ2-7): GAGVSQSPRYKVAKRGQDVALRCDPISGHVSLFWYQQALGQGPEFLTYFQNEAQLDKSGLPSDRFFAERPEGSVSTLKIQRTQQEDSAVYLCASSQDRGGEQYFGPGTRLTVT.

This chain uses TRBV5-1 with TRBJ2-3, with TRBD1 matching 8 bases. Per germline, CDR1 SGHRS and CDR2 YFSETQ. The CDR3 is 15 residues long. V lost 0 bases, J lost 4 bases, and 4 bases stayed unmatched. Here the CDR3 DNA reads TGCGCCAGCAGCTTGGGAGGACAGGGATCAGATACGCAGTATTTT. Translated, it gives CASSLGGQGSDTQYF.

V is TRBV5-4 and J is TRBJ1-5, with D unresolved. The germline CDR1 and CDR2 sequences are SGHNT and YYREEE (reference sequence). This CDR3 contains 12 residues. The V end was cut by 1 base, the J end by 6 bases, with 5 bases between. The CDR3 DNA sequence: TGTGCCAGCAGCTTGTGGGGTCAGCCCCAGCATTTT. Its protein product is CASSLWGQPQHF.

This chain links TRBV6-5 with TRBJ1-1; TRBD1 matches 10 bases. CDR1 and CDR2 (germline): MNHEY, SVGAGI. This CDR3 region has 14 residues. V lost 5 bases to trimming and J lost 7 bases; unmatched junction nucleotides: 7. This chain's CDR3 is CASSRGTGAGEAFF. CDR3 bases: TGTGCCAGCAGTAGAGGGACAGGGGCAGGTGAAGCTTTCTTT.

The chain employs TRBV2 and TRBJ2-1, with 9 nucleotides matching TRBD2. Looked up from germline, CDR1 is SNHLY and CDR2 is FYNNEI. The CDR3 totals 16 residues. J lost 5 bases, V lost 6 bases, and 11 bases had no gene match. The CDR3 sequence: CASRPPLAGRNNEQFF. The CDR3 DNA sequence: TGTGCCAGCAGGCCCCCCCTAGCGGGACGAAACAATGAGCAGTTCTTC.

The chain combines TRBV5-1 with TRBJ2-7, with TRBD2 matching over 13 bases. The V gene end was trimmed by 0 bases and the J gene end by 3 bases; junction bases not matched to a gene: 9. Per germline, CDR1 SGHRS and CDR2 YFSETQ. The CDR3 runs to 18 residues. CDR3 sequence: CASSLDSTSGGAGYEQYF. The CDR3 nucleotides are TGCGCCAGCAGCTTGGATTCAACTAGCGGGGGGGCAGGCTACGAGCAGTACTTC.

V and J are TRBV9 and TRBJ2-7; D possibly corresponds to TRBD1 (5 bases). The V gene lost 0 bases and the J gene lost 2 bases, with 15 bases spanning the gap. The CDR3 is made up of 16 amino acids. Germline loops: CDR1 SGDLS, CDR2 YYNGEE. Written as DNA, the CDR3 is TGTGCCAGCAGCGTAGGAGCAGGGTCGGAGACCTACGAGCAGTACTTC. Its protein is CASSVGAGSETYEQYF.

This clone was counted a single time. The chain uses TRBV10-3 and TRBJ2-7; possibly TRBD1 for D (7 bases). Germline V lookup: CDR1 ENHRY, CDR2 SYGVKD. V was cut by 4 bases and J by 2 bases, with 15 bases left in between. This CDR3 is 15 amino acids long. The CDR3 region has the DNA TGTGCCATCAGTGGAGACAGGGAGGTCCCCTACGAGCAGTACTTC. Translating it yields CAISGDREVPYEQYF.

The V call is TRBV7-2, the J call TRBJ1-2; maybe TRBD1 (6 bases). Germline V gene lookup returns CDR1 SGHTA and CDR2 FQGNSA. Trimming removed 1 base at V and 0 bases at J, with 9 bases between. This CDR3 has 15 amino acids. CDR3 loop: CASSLGGPSNYGYTF. DNA of the CDR3: TGTGCCAGCAGCTTAGGGGGGCCATCTAACTATGGCTACACCTTC.

The chain has TRBV13 and TRBJ2-6; 9 positions agree with TRBD1. From germline, CDR1 is PRHDT and CDR2 FYEKMQ (reference sequence). The CDR3 is 17 amino acids. With 5 bases clipped from V and 4 bases from J, the junction kept 9 bases outside the gene matches. The CDR3 is CASSIRDRATGANVLTF. The CDR3 DNA sequence: TGTGCCAGCAGCATAAGGGACAGGGCTACAGGGGCCAACGTCCTGACTTTC. Full variable domain (outside the CDR3, taken from reference TRBV13 and TRBJ2-6): AAGVIQSPRHLIKEKRETATLKCYPIPRHDTVYWYQQGPGQDPQFLISFYEKMQSDKGSIPDRFSAQQFSDYHSELNMSSLELGDSALYFCASSIRDRATGANVLTFGAGSRLTVL.

This chain connects TRBV5-1 to TRBJ2-5, with 9 positions matching TRBD2. The CDR3 is 16 amino acids. The J segment lost 5 bases and the V segment lost 0 bases, leaving 8 bases of the junction unmatched. Per germline, CDR1 SGHRS and CDR2 YFSETQ. CDR3 residues: CASSLGAGGPRETQYF. CDR3 nucleotide sequence: TGCGCCAGCAGCTTGGGGGCGGGAGGGCCAAGGGAGACCCAGTACTTC.

This clone was seen only once. The J gene is TRBJ2-7, the V gene TRBV7-2, with 7 bases aligning to TRBD2. V shed 4 bases, J shed 4 bases, and the junction held 4 bases outside the gene matches. The length of the CDR3 is 13 residues. Germline V gene data show CDR1 as SGHTA and CDR2 as FQGNSA. CDR3 nucleotide sequence: TGTGCCAGCAGCTCGGGACTACCTTACGAGCAGTACTTC. This gives the protein CASSSGLPYEQYF.

This rearrangement joins TRBV19 to TRBJ1-1, with no clear D. Germline values: CDR1 LNHDA, CDR2 SQIVND (reference sequence). The CDR3 has 15 amino acids. V lost 5 bases and J 4 bases, leaving 17 bases between the germline ends. DNA for the CDR3: TGTGCCAGTAGTCCTCGACCCCTTCGGGGCACTGAAGCTTTCTTT. As protein: CASSPRPLRGTEAFF.

The chain combines TRBV29-1 with TRBJ2-2, with TRBD1 identical over 9 bases. V lost 6 bases to trimming and J lost 3 bases; unmatched junction nucleotides: 8. The CDR3 has 15 amino acids. Germline V gives CDR1 SQVTM, CDR2 ANQGSEA. For the CDR3, the DNA is TGCAGCGTAGAAACGGGACAGGGCCACACCGGGGAGCTGTTTTTT. Amino acids: CSVETGQGHTGELFF.

This clone appeared a single time. The chain combines TRBV7-3 with TRBJ2-1; D ambiguous. The CDR3 totals 15 residues. The germline V and J ends were trimmed by 5 bases and 0 bases, with 11 bases remaining between them. Germline lookup yields CDR1 SGHTA and CDR2 FQGTGA. In DNA, the CDR3 is TGTGCCAGCAGCGCGAACCGAAGCTCCTACAATGAGCAGTTCTTC. Protein product: CASSANRSSYNEQFF.

V gene TRBV28 combines with J gene TRBJ2-7; 10 bases fit TRBD2. V was pared by 1 base and J by 4 bases, with 1 base of the junction left unmatched. In germline, CDR1 is MDHEN, CDR2 SYDVKM. The CDR3 runs 14 residues. CDR3 sequence (DNA): TGTGCCAGCAGTTTATCTAGCGGGAGTTACGAGCAGTACTTC. Its translation: CASSLSSGSYEQYF.

The chain links TRBV7-9 to TRBJ1-3; D not resolved. CDR1 is SEHNR and CDR2 is FQNEAQ in the germline V gene (reference sequence). V dropped 1 base and J dropped 3 bases, with 1 base sitting between them. The CDR3 is 12 residues long. As DNA, the CDR3 is TGTGCCAGCAGCTTAGATGGAAACACCATATATTTT. This translates into CASSLDGNTIYF.

The chain links TRBV30 to TRBJ2-7; 11 bases line up with TRBD2. Trimming cost V 3 bases and J 7 bases; bases outside gene matches: 14. CDR3 length: 16 amino acids. Germline V gene data show CDR1 as GTSNPN and CDR2 as SVGIG (reference sequence). As DNA, the CDR3 is TGTGCCTGGAGCAAACTAGCGGGAGATCCCTCTGGGGAGCAGTACTTC. It encodes CAWSKLAGDPSGEQYF.

The chain employs TRBV20-1 and TRBJ1-2, with D possibly TRBD1 on 5 matching bases. Germline CDR1 DFQATT, CDR2 SNEGSKA (reference sequence). There are 11 residues in the CDR3. Trimming removed 7 bases from V and 4 bases from J, with 10 bases in between. The CDR3 DNA follows: TGCAGTGGGGGGGGAAGCTATGGCTACACCTTC. Translated: CSGGGSYGYTF.

This chain uses TRBV6-1 with TRBJ1-2, with 9 nucleotides matching TRBD1. The germline CDR1 and CDR2 sequences are MNHNS and SASEGT. V was clipped by 3 bases and J by 7 bases; unmatched bases: 6. The CDR3 sequence is 14 residues long. CDR3 DNA sequence: TGTGCCAGCAGTGATATACAGGGGGCGTCTGGCTACACCTTC. Translating it yields CASSDIQGASGYTF.